The T cell receptor beta chain under discussion was sequenced for a study of T cells in Graves' hyperthyroidism and ophthalmopathy. Findings of the study overall: Ophthalmopathy was separated from stable hyperthyroidism by a 13 V-J model.

Researchers amplified the TCR beta CDR3 regions from RNA transcripts. HTBI primers drove first-round RT-PCR of the TCR CDR3. A single record per CDR3 protein comes from TCRdb applying MiXCR to the multiplex PCR reads. The sample consists of 800,000 or so distinct CDR3 sequences, more than 30% of them appearing once. Uncontrolled infection, other autoimmune disease, pregnancy and lactation each barred patients from inclusion. This clonotype was found a few times. Antigen: not known. There are 16 residues in the CDR3. Germline lookup yields CDR1 SEHNR and CDR2 FQNEAQ (reference sequence). The V gene lost 5 bases and the J gene lost 4 bases, with 20 bases spanning the gap.

The sequencing sample was made of blood. This sequence joins TRBV7-9 and TRBJ1-2; a possible D gene is TRBD1 (6 bases). This receptor was taken from a man between 18 and 29 years old with Graves' hyperthyroidism. CDR3 bases: TGTGCCAGCAGCCCCTCCTACGGACAGCTGAGCTATGGCTACACCTTC. Its translation is CASSPSYGQLSYGYTF.